This note documents a single T cell receptor (beta chain) sequence. The antigen is unknown. A second PCR, run for about 6 to 11 cycles, used a sample-barcoded 5' primer plus a J-beta primer mix. Carrying 12 random nucleotides, a template-switch adaptor labeled each individual cDNA molecule. TCRdb reanalysed the 5' RACE reads using MiXCR and keeps one entry per CDR3 protein. Of hundreds of thousands of distinct CDR3 sequences listed, approximately 29% are singletons. This sample was taken from a study of blood T cells in healthy people across ages. Findings and caveats of the study: Because donor CMV status was unknown, expanded clonotype changes were possibly confounded. Observed TCR beta diversity per million T cells went down as age went up. This fall followed a roughly linear course with age.

The CDR3 covers 15 residues. CDR1 SQVTM and CDR2 ANQGSEA come from the germline V gene. V shed 3 bases, J shed 6 bases, and the junction held 7 bases outside the gene matches. The authors drew 7.5 to 10 milliliters of peripheral blood from each donor. What was sequenced was blood. The chain joins TRBV29-1 to TRBJ2-1, with 11 bases aligning to TRBD2. This clonotype originated in a woman aged 80 or over in good health. Here the CDR3 reads CSVEAITSGSNEQFF. Written as DNA, the CDR3 is TGCAGCGTTGAGGCAATAACTAGCGGGAGCAATGAGCAGTTCTTC.